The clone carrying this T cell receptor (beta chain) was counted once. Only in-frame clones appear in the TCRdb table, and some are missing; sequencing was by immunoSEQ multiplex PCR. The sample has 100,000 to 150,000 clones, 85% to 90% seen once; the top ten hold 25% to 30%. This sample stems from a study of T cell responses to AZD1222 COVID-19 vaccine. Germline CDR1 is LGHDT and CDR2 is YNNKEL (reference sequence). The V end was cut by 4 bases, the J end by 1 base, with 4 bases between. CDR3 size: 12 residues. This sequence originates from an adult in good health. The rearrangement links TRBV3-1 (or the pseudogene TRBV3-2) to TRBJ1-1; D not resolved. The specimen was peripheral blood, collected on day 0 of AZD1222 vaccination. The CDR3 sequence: CASSPENTEAFF. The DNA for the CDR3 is TGTGCCAGCAGCCCAGAGAACACTGAAGCTTTCTTT.